A selection of T cell receptor beta chains follows, all from one sample in a study of blood T cell repertoires in COVID-19. Profiling relied on immunoSEQ multiplex PCR, and the TCRdb table lists in-frame clones only, not all of them. The sample shows 150,000 to 200,000 clones, about 88% of them seen only once. Sequenced material: peripheral blood. The receptors derive from a man between 65 and 85 years old with active or convalescent COVID-19. CDR3s include the opening cysteine and the closing phenylalanine or tryptophan. The D gene is left open where the match is weak. A row's size may be missing; if present it is once, few, many or a size class.

v_gene: TRBV18
j_gene: TRBJ2-7
d_gene: TRBD1
abundance: once
CDR3aa: CASSPGQRQGFSYEQYF
CDR3nt: TGTGCCAGCTCACCGGGTCAAAGACAGGGTTTCTCCTACGAGCAGTACTTC

v_gene: TRBV18
j_gene: TRBJ1-4
d_gene: -
abundance: -
CDR3aa: CASSLSGTGSNEKLFF
CDR3nt: TGTGCCAGCTCACTCTCGGGTACAGGTTCGAATGAAAAACTGTTTTTT

v_gene: TRBV7-2
j_gene: TRBJ2-7
d_gene: -
abundance: -
CDR3aa: CASSLRTGSQAGEQYF
CDR3nt: TGTGCCAGCAGCTTGCGGACCGGGTCCCAAGCGGGCGAGCAGTACTTC

v_gene: TRBV28
j_gene: TRBJ2-2
d_gene: -
abundance: -
CDR3aa: CASSFGDPGSLFF
CDR3nt: TGTGCCAGCAGTTTTGGTGACCCGGGATCGTTGTTTTTT

v_gene: TRBV6-6
j_gene: TRBJ1-1
d_gene: -
abundance: -
CDR3aa: CASSYSWNTEAFF
CDR3nt: TGTGCCAGCAGTTATTCGTGGAACACTGAAGCTTTCTTT

v_gene: TRBV7-8
j_gene: TRBJ2-7
d_gene: -
abundance: -
CDR3aa: CASSAQQGSIYEQYF
CDR3nt: TGTGCCAGCAGTGCCCAACAGGGTTCTATCTACGAGCAGTACTTC

v_gene: TRBV19
j_gene: TRBJ1-5
d_gene: TRBD1
abundance: -
CDR3aa: CASSSRDRGGNQPQHF
CDR3nt: TGTGCCAGTAGTAGCCGGGACAGGGGTGGAAATCAGCCCCAGCATTTT

v_gene: TRBV9
j_gene: TRBJ2-7
d_gene: TRBD1
abundance: -
CDR3aa: CASSASDRVSDEQYF
CDR3nt: TGTGCCAGCAGCGCCTCGGACAGGGTAAGCGACGAGCAGTACTTC

v_gene: TRBV7-2
j_gene: TRBJ2-7
d_gene: TRBD1
abundance: -
CDR3aa: CASSRDGTGGRYEQYF
CDR3nt: TGTGCCAGCAGCCGTGACGGGACAGGGGGACGGTACGAGCAGTACTTC

v_gene: TRBV7-8
j_gene: TRBJ1-6
d_gene: TRBD1
abundance: -
CDR3aa: CASSLTDRVNSPLHF
CDR3nt: TGTGCCAGCAGCTTAACAGACAGGGTAAATTCACCCCTCCACTTT

v_gene: TRBV19
j_gene: TRBJ1-6
d_gene: -
abundance: -
CDR3aa: CASSPSGGVNSPLHF
CDR3nt: TGTGCCAGTAGTCCCTCGGGGGGGGTGAATTCACCCCTCCACTTT

v_gene: TRBV7-8
j_gene: TRBJ2-7
d_gene: -
abundance: -
CDR3aa: CASSFRRETYEQYF
CDR3nt: TGTGCCAGCAGCTTCAGGAGGGAGACCTACGAGCAGTACTTC

v_gene: TRBV13
j_gene: TRBJ2-3
d_gene: -
abundance: -
CDR3aa: CASTLVRAGPGTDTQYF
CDR3nt: TGTGCCAGCACTCTCGTTAGGGCAGGGCCGGGCACAGATACGCAGTATTTT

v_gene: TRBV11-3
j_gene: TRBJ2-7
d_gene: TRBD2
abundance: -
CDR3aa: CASSWTSDYEQYF
CDR3nt: TGTGCCAGCAGTTGGACTAGCGATTACGAGCAGTACTTC

v_gene: TRBV27
j_gene: TRBJ1-3
d_gene: TRBD1
abundance: -
CDR3aa: CASSSTRQGPGGTIYF
CDR3nt: TGTGCCAGCAGTTCCACCCGACAGGGCCCCGGGGGCACCATATATTTT

v_gene: TRBV19
j_gene: TRBJ2-7
d_gene: TRBD1
abundance: -
CDR3aa: CASSSGTGIEQYF
CDR3nt: TGTGCCAGTAGTAGTGGGACAGGGATCGAGCAGTACTTC

v_gene: TRBV5-6
j_gene: TRBJ1-2
d_gene: -
abundance: -
CDR3aa: CASNPPGAPNYGYTF
CDR3nt: TGTGCCAGCAACCCGCCAGGGGCACCTAACTATGGCTACACCTTC

v_gene: TRBV5-1
j_gene: TRBJ1-4
d_gene: TRBD1
abundance: few
CDR3aa: CASSWTGLREKLFF
CDR3nt: TGCGCCAGCAGCTGGACAGGGCTTCGAGAAAAACTGTTTTTT

v_gene: TRBV25-1
j_gene: TRBJ2-1
d_gene: TRBD2
abundance: -
CDR3aa: CASSELASGGYNEQFF
CDR3nt: TGTGCCAGCAGTGAATTAGCTAGCGGGGGGTACAATGAGCAGTTCTTC

v_gene: TRBV28
j_gene: TRBJ2-1
d_gene: -
abundance: -
CDR3aa: CASRDLLASPGNNEQFF
CDR3nt: TGTGCCAGCAGAGACCTTTTAGCGAGTCCCGGGAACAATGAGCAGTTCTTC